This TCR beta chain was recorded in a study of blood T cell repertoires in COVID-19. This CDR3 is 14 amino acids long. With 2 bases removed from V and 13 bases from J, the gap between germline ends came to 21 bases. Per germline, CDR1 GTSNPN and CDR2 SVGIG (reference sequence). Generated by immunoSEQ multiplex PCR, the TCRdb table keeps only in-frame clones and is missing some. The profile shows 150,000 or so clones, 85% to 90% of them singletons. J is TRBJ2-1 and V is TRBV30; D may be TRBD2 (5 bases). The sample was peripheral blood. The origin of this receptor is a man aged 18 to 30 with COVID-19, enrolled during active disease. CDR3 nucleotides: TGTGCCTGGAGTCGCCCCACCCGGGAACCCCTCCAGTTCTTC. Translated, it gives CAWSRPTREPLQFF.